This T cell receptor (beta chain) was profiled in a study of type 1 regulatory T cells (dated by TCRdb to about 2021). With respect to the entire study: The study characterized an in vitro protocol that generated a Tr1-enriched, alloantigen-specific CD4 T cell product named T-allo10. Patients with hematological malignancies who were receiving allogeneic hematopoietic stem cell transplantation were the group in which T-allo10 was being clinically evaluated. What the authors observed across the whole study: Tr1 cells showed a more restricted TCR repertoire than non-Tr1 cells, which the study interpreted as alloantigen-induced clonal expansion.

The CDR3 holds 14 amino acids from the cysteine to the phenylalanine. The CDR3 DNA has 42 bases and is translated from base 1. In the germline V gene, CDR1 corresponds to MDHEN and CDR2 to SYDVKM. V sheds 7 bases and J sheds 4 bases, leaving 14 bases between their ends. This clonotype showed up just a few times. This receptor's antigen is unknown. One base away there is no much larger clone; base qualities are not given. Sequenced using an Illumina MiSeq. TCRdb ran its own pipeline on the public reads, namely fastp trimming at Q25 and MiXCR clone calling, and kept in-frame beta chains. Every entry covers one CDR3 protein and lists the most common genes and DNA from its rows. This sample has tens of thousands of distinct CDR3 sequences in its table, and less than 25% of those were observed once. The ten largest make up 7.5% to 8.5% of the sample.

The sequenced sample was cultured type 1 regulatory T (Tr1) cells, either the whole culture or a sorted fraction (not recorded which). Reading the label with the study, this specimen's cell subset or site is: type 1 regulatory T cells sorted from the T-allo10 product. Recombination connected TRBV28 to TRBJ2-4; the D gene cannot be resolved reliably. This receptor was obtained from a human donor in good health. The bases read TGTGCCAGCACTACTCACAGCGAGAAAAACATTCAGTACTTC. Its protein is CASTTHSEKNIQYF.